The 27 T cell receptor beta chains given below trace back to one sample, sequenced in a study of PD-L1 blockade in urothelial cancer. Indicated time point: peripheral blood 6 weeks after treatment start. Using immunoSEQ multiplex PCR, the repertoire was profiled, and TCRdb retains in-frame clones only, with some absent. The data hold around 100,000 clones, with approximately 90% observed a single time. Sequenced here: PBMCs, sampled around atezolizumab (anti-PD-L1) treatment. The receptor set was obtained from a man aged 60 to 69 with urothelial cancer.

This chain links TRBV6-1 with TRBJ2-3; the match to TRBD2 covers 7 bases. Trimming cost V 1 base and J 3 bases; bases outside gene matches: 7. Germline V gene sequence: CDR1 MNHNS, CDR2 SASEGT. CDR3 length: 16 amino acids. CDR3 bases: TGTGCCAGCAGTGAAGGTGGGACTATGGGGACAGATACGCAGTATTTT. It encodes CASSEGGTMGTDTQYF.

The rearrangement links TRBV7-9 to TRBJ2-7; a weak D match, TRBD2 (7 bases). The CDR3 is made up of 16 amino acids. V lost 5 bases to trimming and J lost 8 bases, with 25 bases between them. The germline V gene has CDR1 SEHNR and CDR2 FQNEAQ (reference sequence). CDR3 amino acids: CASSLYSRGLPLQQYF. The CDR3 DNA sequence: TGTGCCAGCAGCCTATACTCGCGGGGGCTCCCACTCCAGCAGTACTTC. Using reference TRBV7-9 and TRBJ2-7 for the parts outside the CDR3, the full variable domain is DTGVSQNPRHKITKRGQNVTFRCDPISEHNRLYWYRQTLGQGPEFLTYFQNEAQLEKSRLLSDRFSAERPKGSFSTLEIQRTEQGDSAMYLCASSLYSRGLPLQQYFGPGTRLTVT.

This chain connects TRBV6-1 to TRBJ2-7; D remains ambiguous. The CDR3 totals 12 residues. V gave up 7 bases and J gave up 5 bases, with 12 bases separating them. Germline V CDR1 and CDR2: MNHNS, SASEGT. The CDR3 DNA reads TGTGCCAGCATTTTCCTAGTTGACGAGCAGTACTTC. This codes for CASIFLVDEQYF.

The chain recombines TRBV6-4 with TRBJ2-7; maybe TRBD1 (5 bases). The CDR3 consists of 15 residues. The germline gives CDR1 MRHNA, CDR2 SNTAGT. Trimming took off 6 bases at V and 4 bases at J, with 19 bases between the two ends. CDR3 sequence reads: CASRTPRQGLYEQYF. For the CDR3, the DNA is TGTGCCAGCAGGACTCCCCGGCAGGGTCTTTACGAGCAGTACTTC.

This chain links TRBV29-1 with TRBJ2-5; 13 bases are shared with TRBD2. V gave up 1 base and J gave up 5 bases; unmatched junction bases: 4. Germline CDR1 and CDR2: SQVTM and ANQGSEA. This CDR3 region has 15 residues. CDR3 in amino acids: CSVEGTSGRPETQYF. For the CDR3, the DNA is TGCAGCGTTGAAGGGACTAGCGGGAGACCCGAGACCCAGTACTTC.

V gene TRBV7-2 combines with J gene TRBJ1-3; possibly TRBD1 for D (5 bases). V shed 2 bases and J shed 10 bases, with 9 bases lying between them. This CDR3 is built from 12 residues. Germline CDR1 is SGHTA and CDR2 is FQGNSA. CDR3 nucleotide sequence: TGTGCCAGCAGCTTACAGGGTACAACCATATATTTT. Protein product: CASSLQGTTIYF.

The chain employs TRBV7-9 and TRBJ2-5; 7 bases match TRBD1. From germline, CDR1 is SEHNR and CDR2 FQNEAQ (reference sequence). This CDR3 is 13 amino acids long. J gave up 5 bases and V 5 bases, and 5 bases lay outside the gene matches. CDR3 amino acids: CASSLTGAETQYF. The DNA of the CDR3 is TGTGCCAGCAGCCTTACAGGGGCGGAGACCCAGTACTTC.

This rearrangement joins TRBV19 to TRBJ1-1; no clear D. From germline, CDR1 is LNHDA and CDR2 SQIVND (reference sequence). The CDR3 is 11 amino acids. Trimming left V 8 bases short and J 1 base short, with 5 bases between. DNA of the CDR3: TGTGCCAGTTCGTGGAACACTGAAGCTTTCTTT. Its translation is CASSWNTEAFF.

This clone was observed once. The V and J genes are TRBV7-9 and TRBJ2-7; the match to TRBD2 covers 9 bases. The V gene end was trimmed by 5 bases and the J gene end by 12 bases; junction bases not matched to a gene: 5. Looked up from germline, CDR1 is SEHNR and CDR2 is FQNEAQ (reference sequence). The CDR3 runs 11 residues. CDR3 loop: CASSLDSGRYF. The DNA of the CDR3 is TGTGCCAGCAGCCTGGATAGCGGGAGGTACTTC.

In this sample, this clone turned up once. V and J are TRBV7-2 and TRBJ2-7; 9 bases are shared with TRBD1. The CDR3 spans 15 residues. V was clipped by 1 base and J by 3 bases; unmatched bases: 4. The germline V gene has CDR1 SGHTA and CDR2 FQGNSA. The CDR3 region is CASSLGRQGVYEQYF. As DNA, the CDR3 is TGTGCCAGCAGCTTAGGAAGACAGGGGGTCTACGAGCAGTACTTC.

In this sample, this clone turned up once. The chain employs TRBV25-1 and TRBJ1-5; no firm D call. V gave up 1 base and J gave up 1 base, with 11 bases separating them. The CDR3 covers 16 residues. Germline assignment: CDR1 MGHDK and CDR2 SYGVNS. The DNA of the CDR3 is TGTGCCAGCAGTGAATCTGGCAGGTCGAGCAATCAGCCCCAGCATTTT. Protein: CASSESGRSSNQPQHF.

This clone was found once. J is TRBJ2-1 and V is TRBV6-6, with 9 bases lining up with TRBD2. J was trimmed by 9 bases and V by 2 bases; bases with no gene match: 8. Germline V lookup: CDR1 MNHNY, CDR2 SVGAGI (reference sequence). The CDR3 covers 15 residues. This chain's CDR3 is CASSYEAGGDGEQFF. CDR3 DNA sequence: TGTGCCAGCAGTTACGAGGCGGGGGGGGACGGTGAGCAGTTCTTC.

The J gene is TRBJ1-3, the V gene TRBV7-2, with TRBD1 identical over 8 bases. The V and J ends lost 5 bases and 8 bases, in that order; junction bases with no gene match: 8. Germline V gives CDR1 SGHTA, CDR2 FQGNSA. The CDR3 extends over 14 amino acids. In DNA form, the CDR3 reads TGTGCCAGCAGCACTCGACAGGGGCGAGACACCATATATTTT. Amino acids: CASSTRQGRDTIYF.

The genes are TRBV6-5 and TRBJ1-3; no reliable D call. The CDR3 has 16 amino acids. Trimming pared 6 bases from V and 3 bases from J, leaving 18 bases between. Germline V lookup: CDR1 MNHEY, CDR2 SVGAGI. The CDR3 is CASSYRSGFGGNTIYF. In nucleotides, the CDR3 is TGTGCCAGCAGCTACCGGTCGGGGTTCGGTGGAAACACCATATATTTT.

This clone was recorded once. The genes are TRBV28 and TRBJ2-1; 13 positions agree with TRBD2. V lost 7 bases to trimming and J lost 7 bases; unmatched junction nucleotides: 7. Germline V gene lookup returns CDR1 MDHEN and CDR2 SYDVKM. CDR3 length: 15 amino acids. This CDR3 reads CASTTETSGRNEQFF. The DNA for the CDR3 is TGTGCCAGCACTACCGAGACTAGCGGGAGGAATGAGCAGTTCTTC.

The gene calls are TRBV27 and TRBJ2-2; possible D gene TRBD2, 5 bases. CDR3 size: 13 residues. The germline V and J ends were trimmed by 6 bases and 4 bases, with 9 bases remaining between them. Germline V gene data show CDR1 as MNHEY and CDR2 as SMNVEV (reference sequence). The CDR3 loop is CASSLAGTGELFF. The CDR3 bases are TGTGCCAGCAGCCTAGCCGGCACCGGGGAGCTGTTTTTT.

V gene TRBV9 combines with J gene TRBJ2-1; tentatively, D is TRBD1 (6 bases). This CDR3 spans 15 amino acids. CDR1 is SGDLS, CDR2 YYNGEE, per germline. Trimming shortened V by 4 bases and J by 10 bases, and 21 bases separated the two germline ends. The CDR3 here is CASSPRQVAINEQFF. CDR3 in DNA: TGTGCCAGCAGCCCGCGACAGGTAGCGATTAACGAGCAGTTCTTC.

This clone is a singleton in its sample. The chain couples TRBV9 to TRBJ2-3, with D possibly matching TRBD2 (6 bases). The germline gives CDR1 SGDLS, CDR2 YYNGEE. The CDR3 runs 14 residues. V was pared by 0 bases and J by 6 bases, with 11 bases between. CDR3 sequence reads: CASSVGLRGDTQYF. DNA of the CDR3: TGTGCCAGCAGCGTAGGACTCCGGGGGGATACGCAGTATTTT.

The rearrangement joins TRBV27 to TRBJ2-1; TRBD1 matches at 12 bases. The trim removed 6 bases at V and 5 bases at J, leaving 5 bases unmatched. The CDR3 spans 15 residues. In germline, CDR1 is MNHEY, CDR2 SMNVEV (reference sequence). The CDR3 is CASSRGQGADNEQFF. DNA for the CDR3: TGTGCCAGCAGCCGGGGACAGGGGGCGGACAATGAGCAGTTCTTC.

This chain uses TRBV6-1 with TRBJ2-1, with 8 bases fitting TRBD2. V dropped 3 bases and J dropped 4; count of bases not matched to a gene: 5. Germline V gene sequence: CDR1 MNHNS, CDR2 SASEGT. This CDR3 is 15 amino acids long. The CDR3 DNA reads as TGTGCCAGCAGTGAGCCCAGCGGGGGTTACAATGAGCAGTTCTTC. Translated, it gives CASSEPSGGYNEQFF.

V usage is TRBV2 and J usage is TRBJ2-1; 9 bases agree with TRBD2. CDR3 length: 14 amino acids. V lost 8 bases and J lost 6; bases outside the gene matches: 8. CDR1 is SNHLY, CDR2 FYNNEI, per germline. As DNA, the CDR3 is TGTGCCAGCCGGGGACTAGCTAGTAGCAATGAGCAGTTCTTC. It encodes CASRGLASSNEQFF.

This chain's CDR3 is CASSAPRTYNEQFF. CDR3 DNA: TGTGCCAGCAGCGCCCCGAGGACATACAATGAGCAGTTCTTC. This chain joins TRBV9 and TRBJ2-1, with D perhaps matching TRBD1 (5 bases). Germline CDR1 reads SGDLS; CDR2 reads YYNGEE. The CDR3 is made up of 14 amino acids. V lost 3 bases to trimming and J lost 4 bases, with 11 bases between them. The full variable domain, rest sourced from reference TRBV9 and TRBJ2-1, is DSGVTQTPKHLITATGQRVTLRCSPRSGDLSVYWYQQSLDQGLQFLIQYYNGEERAKGNILERFSAQQFPDLHSELNLSSLELGDSALYFCASSAPRTYNEQFFGPGTRLTVL.

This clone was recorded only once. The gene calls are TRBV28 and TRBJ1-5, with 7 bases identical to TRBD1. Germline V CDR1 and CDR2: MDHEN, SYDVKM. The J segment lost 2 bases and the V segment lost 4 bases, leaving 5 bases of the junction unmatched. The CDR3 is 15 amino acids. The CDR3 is CASSWHRGGNQPQHF. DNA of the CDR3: TGTGCCAGCAGTTGGCACAGGGGAGGCAATCAGCCCCAGCATTTT.

CDR3 nucleotides: TGTGCCAGCAGCTTCAACAGGGGGCGAGGCACCGGGGAGCTGTTTTTT. It is translated as CASSFNRGRGTGELFF. The rearrangement joins TRBV5-4 to TRBJ2-2, with 9 nucleotides matching TRBD1. CDR3 length: 16 amino acids. Germline V gives CDR1 SGHNT, CDR2 YYREEE (reference sequence). The V gene end was trimmed by 2 bases and the J gene end by 4 bases; junction bases not matched to a gene: 6.

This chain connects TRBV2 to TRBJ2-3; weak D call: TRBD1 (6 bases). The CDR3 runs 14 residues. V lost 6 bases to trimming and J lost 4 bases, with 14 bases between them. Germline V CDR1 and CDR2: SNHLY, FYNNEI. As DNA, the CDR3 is TGTGCCAGCAGGAACCAGGGGACCTCAGATACGCAGTATTTT. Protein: CASRNQGTSDTQYF. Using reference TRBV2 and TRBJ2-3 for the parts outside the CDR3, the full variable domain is EPEVTQTPSHQVTQMGQEVILRCVPISNHLYFYWYRQILGQKVEFLVSFYNNEISEKSEIFDDQFSVERPDGSNFTLKIRSTKLEDSAMYFCASRNQGTSDTQYFGPGTRLTVL.

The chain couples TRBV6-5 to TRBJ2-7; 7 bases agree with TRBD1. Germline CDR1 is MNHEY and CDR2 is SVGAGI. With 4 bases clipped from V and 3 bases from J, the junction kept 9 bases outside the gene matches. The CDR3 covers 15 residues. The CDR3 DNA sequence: TGTGCCAGCAGTTCAAGTCACACAGGGGTCTACGAGCAGTACTTC. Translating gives CASSSSHTGVYEQYF.

In DNA, the CDR3 is TGTGCCAGCAGTTACGGGGCCCAGAACACTGAAGCTTTCTTT. It yields the protein CASSYGAQNTEAFF. The genes are TRBV6-6 and TRBJ1-1, with D maybe TRBD1 (5 bases). Trimming shortened V by 2 bases and J by 1 base, and 8 bases separated the two germline ends. The CDR3 extends over 14 amino acids. CDR1 is MNHNY and CDR2 is SVGAGI in the germline V gene (reference sequence).